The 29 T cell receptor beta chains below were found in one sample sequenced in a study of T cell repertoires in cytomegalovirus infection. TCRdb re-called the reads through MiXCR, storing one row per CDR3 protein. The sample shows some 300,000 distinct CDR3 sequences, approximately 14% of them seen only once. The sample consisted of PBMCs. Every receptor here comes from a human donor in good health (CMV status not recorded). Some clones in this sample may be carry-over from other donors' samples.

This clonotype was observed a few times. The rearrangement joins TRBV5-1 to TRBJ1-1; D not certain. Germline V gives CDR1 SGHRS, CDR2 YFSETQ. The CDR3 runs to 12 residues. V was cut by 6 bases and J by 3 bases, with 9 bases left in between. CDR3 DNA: TGCGCCAGCATCAGAGACGACACTGAAGCTTTCTTT. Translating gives CASIRDDTEAFF.

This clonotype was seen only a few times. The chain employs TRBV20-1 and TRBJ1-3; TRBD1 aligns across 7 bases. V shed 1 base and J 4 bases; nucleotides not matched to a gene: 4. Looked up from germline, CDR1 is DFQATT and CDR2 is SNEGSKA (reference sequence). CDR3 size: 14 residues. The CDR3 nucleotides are TGCAGTGCTAGAGTTAGGGGGCGAGGAAACACCATATATTTT. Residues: CSARVRGRGNTIYF.

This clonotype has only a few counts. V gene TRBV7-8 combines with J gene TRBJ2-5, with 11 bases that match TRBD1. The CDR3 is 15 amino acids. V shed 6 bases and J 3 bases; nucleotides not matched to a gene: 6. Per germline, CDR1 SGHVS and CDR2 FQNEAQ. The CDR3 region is CASRRTGGYEETQYF. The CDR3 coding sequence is TGTGCCAGCAGAAGGACAGGGGGCTACGAAGAGACCCAGTACTTC.

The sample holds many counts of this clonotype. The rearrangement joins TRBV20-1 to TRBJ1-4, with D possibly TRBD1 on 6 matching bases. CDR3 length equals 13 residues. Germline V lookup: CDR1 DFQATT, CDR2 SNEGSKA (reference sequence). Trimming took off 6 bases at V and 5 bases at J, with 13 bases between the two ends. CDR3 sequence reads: CSAPTGKNEKLFF. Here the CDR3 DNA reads TGCAGTGCGCCTACAGGGAAGAATGAAAAACTGTTTTTT.

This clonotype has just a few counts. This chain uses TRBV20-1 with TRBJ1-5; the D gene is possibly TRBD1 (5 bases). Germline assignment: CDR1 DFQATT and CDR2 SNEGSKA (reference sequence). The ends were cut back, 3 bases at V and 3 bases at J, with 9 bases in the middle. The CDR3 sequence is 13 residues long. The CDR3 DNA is TGCAGTGCTAGGGGGACGGCCAATCAGCCCCAGCATTTT. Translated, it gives CSARGTANQPQHF.

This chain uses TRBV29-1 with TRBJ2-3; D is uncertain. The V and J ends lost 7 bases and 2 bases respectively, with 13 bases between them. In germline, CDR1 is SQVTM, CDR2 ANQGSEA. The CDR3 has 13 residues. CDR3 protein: CSEVGQYTDTQYF. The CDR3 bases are TGCAGCGAGGTTGGGCAGTACACAGATACGCAGTATTTT.

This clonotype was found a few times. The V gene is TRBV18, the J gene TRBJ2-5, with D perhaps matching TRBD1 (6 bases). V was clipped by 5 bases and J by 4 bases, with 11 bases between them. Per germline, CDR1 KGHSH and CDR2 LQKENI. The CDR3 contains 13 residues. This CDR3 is CASSTTGIETQYF. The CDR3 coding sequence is TGTGCCAGCTCAACCACAGGGATAGAGACCCAGTACTTC.

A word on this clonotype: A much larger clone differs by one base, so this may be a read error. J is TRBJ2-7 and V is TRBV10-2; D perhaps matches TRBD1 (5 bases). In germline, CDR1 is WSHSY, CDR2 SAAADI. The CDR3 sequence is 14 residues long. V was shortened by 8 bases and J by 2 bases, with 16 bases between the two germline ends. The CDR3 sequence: CASAGSGKTYEQYF. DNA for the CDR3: TGCGCCAGCGCCGGGTCAGGGAAGACCTACGAGCAGTACTTC.

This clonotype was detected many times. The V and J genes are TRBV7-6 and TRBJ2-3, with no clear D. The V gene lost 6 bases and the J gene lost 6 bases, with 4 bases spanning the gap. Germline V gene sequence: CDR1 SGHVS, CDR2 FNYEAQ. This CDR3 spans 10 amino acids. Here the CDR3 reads CASSGDTQYF. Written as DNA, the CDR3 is TGTGCCAGCAGTGGGGATACGCAGTATTTT.

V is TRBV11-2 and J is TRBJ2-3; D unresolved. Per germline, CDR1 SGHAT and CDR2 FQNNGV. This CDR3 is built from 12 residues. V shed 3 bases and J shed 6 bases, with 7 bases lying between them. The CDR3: CASSLRPDTQYF. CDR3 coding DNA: TGTGCCAGCAGCTTGCGGCCGGATACGCAGTATTTT.

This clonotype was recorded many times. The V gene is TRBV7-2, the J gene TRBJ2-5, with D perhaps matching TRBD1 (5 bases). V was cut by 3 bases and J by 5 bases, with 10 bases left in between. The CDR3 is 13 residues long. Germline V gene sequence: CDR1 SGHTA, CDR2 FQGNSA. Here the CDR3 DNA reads TGTGCCAGCAGCTTCCAGGGTTGGGAGACCCAGTACTTC. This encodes CASSFQGWETQYF. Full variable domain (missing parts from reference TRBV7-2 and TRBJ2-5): GAGVSQSPSNKVTEKGKDVELRCDPISGHTALYWYRQSLGQGLEFLIYFQGNSAPDKSGLPSDRFSAERTGGSVSTLTIQRTQQEDSAVYLCASSFQGWETQYFGPGTRLLVL.

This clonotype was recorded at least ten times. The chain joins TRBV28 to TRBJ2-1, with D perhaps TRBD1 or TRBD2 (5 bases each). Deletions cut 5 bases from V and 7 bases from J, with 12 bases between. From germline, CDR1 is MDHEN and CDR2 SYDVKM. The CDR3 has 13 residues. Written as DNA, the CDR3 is TGTGCCAGCAGTGTAGGGTGGGGGAATGAGCAGTTCTTC. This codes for CASSVGWGNEQFF.

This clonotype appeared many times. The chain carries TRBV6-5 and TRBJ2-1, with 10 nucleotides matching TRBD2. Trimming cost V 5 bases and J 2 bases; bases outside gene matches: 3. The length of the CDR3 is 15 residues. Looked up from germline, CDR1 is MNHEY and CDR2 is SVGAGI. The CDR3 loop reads CASSQREGPYNEQFF. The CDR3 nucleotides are TGTGCCAGCAGTCAGCGGGAGGGCCCCTACAATGAGCAGTTCTTC.

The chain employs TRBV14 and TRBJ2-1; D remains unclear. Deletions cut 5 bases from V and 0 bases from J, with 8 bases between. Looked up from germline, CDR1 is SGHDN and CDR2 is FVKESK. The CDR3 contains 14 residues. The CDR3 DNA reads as TGTGCCAGCAGCAGGCCAGGCTCCTACAATGAGCAGTTCTTC. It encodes CASSRPGSYNEQFF. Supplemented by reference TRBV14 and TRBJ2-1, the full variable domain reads EAGVTQFPSHSVIEKGQTVTLRCDPISGHDNLYWYRRVMGKEIKFLLHFVKESKQDESGMPNNRFLAERTGGTYSTLKVQPAELEDSGVYFCASSRPGSYNEQFFGPGTRLTVL.

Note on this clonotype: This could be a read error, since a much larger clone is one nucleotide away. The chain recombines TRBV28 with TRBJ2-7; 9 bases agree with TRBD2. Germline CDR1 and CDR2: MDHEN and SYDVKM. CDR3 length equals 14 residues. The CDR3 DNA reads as TGTGCCAGCGGAACTAGCGGGTCCTCCTTCGAGCAGTACTTC. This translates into CASGTSGSSFEQYF. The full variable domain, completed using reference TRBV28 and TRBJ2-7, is DVKVTQSSRYLVKRTGEKVFLECVQDMDHENMFWYRQDPGLGLRLIYFSYDVKMKEKGDIPEGYSVSREKKERFSLILESASTNQTSMYLCASGTSGSSFEQYFGPGTRLTVT.

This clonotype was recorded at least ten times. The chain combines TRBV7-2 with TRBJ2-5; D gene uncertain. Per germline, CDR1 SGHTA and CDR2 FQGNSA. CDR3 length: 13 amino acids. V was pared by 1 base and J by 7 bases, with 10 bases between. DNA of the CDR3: TGTGCCAGCAGCTTAGGGATTGGCGCGACCCAGTACTTC. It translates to CASSLGIGATQYF.

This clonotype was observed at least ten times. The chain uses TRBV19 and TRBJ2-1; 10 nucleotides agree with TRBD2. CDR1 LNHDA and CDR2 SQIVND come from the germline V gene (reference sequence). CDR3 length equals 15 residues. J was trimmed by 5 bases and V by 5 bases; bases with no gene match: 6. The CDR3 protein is CASSDSGGLNNEQFF. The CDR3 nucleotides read TGTGCCAGTAGTGATAGCGGGGGGCTAAACAATGAGCAGTTCTTC.

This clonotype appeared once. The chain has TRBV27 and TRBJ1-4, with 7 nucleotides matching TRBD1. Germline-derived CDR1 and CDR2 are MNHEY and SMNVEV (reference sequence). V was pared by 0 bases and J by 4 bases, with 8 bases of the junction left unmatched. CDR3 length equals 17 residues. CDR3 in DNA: TGTGCCAGCAGTTTATCGCGACAGGGATGGGGTAATGAAAAACTGTTTTTT. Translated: CASSLSRQGWGNEKLFF.

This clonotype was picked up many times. As DNA, the CDR3 is TGTGCCAGCAGCCCACAAACCTCTAGCGGAAGTTACGAGCAGTACTTC. Translating it yields CASSPQTSSGSYEQYF. The chain is built from TRBV7-6 and TRBJ2-7, with TRBD2 matching 7 bases. This CDR3 is built from 16 residues. Trimming at V came to 5 bases and at J to 4 bases, leaving 14 bases not matched to a gene. Germline-derived CDR1 and CDR2 are SGHVS and FNYEAQ.

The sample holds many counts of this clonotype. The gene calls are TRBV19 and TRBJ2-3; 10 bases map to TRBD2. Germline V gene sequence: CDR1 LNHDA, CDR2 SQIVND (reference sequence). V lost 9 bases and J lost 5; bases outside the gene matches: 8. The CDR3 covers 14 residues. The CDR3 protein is CASNSGGGGDTQYF. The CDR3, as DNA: TGTGCCAGCAACAGCGGGGGGGGTGGAGATACGCAGTATTTT.

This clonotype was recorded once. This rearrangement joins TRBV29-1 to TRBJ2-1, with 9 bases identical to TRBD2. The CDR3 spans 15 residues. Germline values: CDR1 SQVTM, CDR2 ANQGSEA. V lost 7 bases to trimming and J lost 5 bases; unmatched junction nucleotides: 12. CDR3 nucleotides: TGCAGCGCTGTGCCCGCTAGCGGGGAACACAATGAGCAGTTCTTC. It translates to CSAVPASGEHNEQFF.

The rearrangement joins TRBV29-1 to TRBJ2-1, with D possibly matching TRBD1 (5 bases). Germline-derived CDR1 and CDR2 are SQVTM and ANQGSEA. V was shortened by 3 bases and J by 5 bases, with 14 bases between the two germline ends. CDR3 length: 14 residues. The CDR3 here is CSVDVKAGHNEQFF. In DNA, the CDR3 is TGCAGCGTTGACGTGAAGGCAGGGCACAATGAGCAGTTCTTC.

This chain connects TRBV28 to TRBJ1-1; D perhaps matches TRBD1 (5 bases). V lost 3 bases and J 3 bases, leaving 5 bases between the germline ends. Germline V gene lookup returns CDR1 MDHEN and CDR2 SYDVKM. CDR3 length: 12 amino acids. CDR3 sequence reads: CASSLTDTEAFF. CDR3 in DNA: TGTGCCAGCAGTTTGACAGACACTGAAGCTTTCTTT.

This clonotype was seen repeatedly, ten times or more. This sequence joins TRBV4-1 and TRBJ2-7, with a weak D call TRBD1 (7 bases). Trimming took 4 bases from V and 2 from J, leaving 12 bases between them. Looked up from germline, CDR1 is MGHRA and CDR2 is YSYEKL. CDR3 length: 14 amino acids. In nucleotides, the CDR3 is TGCGCCAGCAGCCGACAGGGAGGTCCCTACGAGCAGTACTTC. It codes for CASSRQGGPYEQYF.

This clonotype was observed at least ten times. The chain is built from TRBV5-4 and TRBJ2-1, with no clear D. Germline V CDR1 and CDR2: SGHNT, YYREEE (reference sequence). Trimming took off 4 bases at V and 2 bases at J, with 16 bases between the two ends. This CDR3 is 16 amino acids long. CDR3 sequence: CASSPTGGVPYNEQFF. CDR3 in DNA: TGTGCCAGCAGCCCCACTGGTGGTGTACCCTACAATGAGCAGTTCTTC.

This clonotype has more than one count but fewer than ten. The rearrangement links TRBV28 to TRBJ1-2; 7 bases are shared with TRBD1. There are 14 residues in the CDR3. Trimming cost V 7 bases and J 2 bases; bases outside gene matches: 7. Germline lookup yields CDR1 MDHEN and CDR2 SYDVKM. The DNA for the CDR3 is TGTGCCAGCAAAACGGGACAGCTAAACTATGGCTACACCTTC. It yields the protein CASKTGQLNYGYTF.

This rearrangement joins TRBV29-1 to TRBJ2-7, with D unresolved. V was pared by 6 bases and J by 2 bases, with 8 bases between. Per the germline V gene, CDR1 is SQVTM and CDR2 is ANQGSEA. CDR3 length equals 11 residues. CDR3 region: CSVGGAYEQYF. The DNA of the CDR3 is TGCAGCGTCGGTGGGGCCTACGAGCAGTACTTC.

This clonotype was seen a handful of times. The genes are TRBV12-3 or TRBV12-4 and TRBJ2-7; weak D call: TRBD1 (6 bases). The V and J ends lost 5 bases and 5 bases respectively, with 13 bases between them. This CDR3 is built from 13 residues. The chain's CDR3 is CASSAAGEHEQYF. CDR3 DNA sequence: TGTGCCAGCAGTGCCGCAGGGGAACACGAGCAGTACTTC.

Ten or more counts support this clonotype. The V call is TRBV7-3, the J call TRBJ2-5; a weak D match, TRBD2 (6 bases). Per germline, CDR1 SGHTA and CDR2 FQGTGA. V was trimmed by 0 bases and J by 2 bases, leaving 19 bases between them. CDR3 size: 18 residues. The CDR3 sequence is CASSLTGSGKIEQETQYF. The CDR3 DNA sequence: TGTGCCAGCAGCTTAACCGGGAGCGGAAAAATTGAGCAAGAGACCCAGTACTTC.